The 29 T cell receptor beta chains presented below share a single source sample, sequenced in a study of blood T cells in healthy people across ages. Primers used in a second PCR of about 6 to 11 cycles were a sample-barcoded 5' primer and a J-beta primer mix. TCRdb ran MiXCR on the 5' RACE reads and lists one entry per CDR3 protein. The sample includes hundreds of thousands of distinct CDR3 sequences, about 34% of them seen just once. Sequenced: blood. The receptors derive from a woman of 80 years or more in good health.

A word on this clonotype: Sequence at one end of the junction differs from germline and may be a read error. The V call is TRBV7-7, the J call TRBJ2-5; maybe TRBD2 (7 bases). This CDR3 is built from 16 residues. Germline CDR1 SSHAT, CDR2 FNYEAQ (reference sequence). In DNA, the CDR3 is TGTGCTAGCAGCATAGGGGGGGGCTTGGGAGGAGAGACCCAGTACTTC. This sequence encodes CASSIGGGLGGETQYF.

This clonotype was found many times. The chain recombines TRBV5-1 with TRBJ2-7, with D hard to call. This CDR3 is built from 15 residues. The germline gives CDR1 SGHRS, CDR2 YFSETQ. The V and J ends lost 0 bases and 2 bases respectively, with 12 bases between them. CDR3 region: CASSLAPTGTYEQYF. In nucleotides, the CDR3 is TGCGCCAGCAGCTTGGCCCCGACGGGTACCTACGAGCAGTACTTC. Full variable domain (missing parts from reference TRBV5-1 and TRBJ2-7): KAGVTQTPRYLIKTRGQQVTLSCSPISGHRSVSWYQQTPGQGLQFLFEYFSETQRNKGNFPGRFSGRQFSNSRSEMNVSTLELGDSALYLCASSLAPTGTYEQYFGPGTRLTVT.

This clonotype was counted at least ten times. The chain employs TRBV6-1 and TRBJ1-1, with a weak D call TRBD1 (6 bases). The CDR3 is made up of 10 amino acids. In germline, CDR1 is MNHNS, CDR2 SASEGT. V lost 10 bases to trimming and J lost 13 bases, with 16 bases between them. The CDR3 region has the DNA TGTGCCACCTCGGACAGATTTGATTTCTTT. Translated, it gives CATSDRFDFF.

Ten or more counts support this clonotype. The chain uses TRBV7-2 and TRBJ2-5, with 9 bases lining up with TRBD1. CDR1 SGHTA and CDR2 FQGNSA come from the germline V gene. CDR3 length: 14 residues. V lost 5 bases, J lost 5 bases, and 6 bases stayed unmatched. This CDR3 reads CASSVGQGGETQYF. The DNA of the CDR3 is TGTGCCAGCAGCGTGGGACAGGGTGGGGAGACCCAGTACTTC.

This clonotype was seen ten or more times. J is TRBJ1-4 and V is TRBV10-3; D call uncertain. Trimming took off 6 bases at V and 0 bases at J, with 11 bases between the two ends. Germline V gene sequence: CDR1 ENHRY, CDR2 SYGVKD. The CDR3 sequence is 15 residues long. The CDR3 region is CAISPGATTNEKLFF. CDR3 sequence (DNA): TGTGCCATCAGCCCGGGTGCCACAACTAATGAAAAACTGTTTTTT.

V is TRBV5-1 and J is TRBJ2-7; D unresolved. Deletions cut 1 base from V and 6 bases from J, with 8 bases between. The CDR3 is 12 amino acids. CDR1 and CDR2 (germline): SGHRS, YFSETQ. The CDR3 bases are TGCGCCAGCAGCTTGAGAAGGACCGAGCAGTACTTC. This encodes CASSLRRTEQYF.

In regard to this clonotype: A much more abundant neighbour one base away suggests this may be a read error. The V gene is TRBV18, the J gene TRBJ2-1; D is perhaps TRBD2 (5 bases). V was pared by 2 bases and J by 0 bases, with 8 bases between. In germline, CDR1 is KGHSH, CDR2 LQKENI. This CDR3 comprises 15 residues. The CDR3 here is CASSPVRGSYNEQFF. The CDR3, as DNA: TGTGCCAGCTCACCAGTACGGGGCTCCTACAATGAGCAGTTCTTC.

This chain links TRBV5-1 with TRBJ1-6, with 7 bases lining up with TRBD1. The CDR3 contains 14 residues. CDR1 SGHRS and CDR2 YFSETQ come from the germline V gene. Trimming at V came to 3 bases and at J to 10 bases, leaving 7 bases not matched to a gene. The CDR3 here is CASSWRGQSSPLHF. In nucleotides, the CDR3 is TGCGCCAGCAGCTGGAGGGGACAGTCCTCACCCCTCCACTTT.

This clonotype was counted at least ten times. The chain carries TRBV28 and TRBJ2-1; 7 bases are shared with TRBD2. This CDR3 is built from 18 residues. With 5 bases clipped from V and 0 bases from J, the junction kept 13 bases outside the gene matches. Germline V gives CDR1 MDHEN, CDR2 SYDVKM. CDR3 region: CASSPTPGRGSSYNEQFF. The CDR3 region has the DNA TGTGCCAGCAGTCCTACCCCTGGGCGGGGGAGCTCCTACAATGAGCAGTTCTTC.

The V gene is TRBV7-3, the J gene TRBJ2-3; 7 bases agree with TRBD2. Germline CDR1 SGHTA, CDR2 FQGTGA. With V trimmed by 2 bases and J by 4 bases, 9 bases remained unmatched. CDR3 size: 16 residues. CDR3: CASSLGAAGRPDTQYF. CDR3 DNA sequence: TGTGCCAGCAGCTTAGGGGCAGCGGGGAGGCCAGATACGCAGTATTTT. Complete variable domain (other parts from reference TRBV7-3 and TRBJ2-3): GAGVSQTPSNKVTEKGKYVELRCDPISGHTALYWYRQSLGQGPEFLIYFQGTGAADDSGLPNDRFFAVRPEGSVSTLKIQRTERGDSAVYLCASSLGAAGRPDTQYFGPGTRLTVL.

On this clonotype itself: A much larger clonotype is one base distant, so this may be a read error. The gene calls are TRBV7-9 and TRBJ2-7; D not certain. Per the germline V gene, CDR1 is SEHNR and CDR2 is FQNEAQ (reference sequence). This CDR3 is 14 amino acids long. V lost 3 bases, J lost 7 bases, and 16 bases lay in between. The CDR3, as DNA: TGTGCCAGCAGCTTGTTAAGGGTTGGCAATGAGCAGTACTTC. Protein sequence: CASSLLRVGNEQYF.

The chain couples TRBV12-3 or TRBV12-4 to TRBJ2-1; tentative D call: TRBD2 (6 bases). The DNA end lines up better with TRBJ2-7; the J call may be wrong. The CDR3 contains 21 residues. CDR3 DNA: TGTGCCAGCAGTTTATATTACCCATCGCGCGGGACTGGGGTCTCCTACAATGAGCAGTACTTC. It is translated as CASSLYYPSRGTGVSYNEQYF.

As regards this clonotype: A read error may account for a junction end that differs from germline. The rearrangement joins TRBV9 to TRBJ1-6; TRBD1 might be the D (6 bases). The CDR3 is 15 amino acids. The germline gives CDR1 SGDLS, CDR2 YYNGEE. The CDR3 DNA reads TGTGCTAGCAGCGTAGGGCGGACAGAGGGTTCACCCCTCCACTTT. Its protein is CASSVGRTEGSPLHF.

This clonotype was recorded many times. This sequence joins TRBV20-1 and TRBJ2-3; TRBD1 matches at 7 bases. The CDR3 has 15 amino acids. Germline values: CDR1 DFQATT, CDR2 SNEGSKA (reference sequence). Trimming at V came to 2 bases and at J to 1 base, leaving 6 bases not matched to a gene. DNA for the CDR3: TGCAGTGCTAGAAACGGACAGGTGGGCACAGATACGCAGTATTTT. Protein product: CSARNGQVGTDTQYF.

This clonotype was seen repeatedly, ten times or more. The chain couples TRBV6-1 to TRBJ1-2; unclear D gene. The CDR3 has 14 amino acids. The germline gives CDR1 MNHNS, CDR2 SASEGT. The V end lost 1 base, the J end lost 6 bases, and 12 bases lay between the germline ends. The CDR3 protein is CASSEEWGSDGYTF. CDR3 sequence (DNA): TGTGCCAGCAGTGAAGAATGGGGAAGCGATGGCTACACCTTC.

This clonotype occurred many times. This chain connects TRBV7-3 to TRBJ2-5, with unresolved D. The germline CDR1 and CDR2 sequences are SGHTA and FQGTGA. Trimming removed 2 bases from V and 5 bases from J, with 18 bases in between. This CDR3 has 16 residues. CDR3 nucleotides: TGTGCCAGCAGCTTATCCGGGTCCCTGACCGCGGAGACCCAGTACTTC. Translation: CASSLSGSLTAETQYF. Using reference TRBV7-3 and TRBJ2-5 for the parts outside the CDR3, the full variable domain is GAGVSQTPSNKVTEKGKYVELRCDPISGHTALYWYRQSLGQGPEFLIYFQGTGAADDSGLPNDRFFAVRPEGSVSTLKIQRTERGDSAVYLCASSLSGSLTAETQYFGPGTRLLVL.

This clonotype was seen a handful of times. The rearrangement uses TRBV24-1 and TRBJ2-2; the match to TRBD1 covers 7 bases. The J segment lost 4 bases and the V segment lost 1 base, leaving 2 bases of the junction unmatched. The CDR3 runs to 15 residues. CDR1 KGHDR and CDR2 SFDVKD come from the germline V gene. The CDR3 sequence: CATSDLQGTTGELFF. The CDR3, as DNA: TGTGCCACCAGTGATTTACAGGGGACCACCGGGGAGCTGTTTTTT.

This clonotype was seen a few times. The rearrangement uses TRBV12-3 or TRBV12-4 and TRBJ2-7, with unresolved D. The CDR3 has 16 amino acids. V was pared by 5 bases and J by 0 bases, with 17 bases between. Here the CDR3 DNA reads TGTGCCAGCAGTCCCGGACGGACCCACCTCTCCTACGAGCAGTACTTC. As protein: CASSPGRTHLSYEQYF.

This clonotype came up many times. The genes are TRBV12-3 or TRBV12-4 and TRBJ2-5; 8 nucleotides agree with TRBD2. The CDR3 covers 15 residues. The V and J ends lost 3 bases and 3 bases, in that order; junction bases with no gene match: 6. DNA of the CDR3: TGTGCCAGCAGTTTCTACGGGGGGGATGAAGAGACCCAGTACTTC. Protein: CASSFYGGDEETQYF.

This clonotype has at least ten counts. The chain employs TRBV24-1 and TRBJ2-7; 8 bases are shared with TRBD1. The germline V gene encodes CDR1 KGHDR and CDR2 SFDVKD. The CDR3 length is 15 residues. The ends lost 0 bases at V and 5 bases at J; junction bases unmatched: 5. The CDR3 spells CATSDLGQGRHEQYF. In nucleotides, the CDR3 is TGTGCCACCAGTGATTTGGGACAGGGTAGGCACGAGCAGTACTTC.

The CDR3 DNA reads as TGTGCCAGCAGCCAGGCGGAGGGAAGGAATGCTTTCTTT. Protein product: CASSQAEGRNAFF. This chain joins TRBV7-2 and TRBJ1-1; D call uncertain. The germline V gene encodes CDR1 SGHTA and CDR2 FQGNSA. The CDR3 totals 13 residues. Trimming took off 5 bases at V and 11 bases at J, with 18 bases between the two ends.

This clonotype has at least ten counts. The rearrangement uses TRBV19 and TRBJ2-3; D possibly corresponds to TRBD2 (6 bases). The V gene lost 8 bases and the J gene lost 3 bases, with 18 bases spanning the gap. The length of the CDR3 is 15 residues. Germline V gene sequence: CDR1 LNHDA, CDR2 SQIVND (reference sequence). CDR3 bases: TGTGCCAGTGCCGCCGGAGGGGCGCGGACAGATACGCAGTATTTT. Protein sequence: CASAAGGARTDTQYF.

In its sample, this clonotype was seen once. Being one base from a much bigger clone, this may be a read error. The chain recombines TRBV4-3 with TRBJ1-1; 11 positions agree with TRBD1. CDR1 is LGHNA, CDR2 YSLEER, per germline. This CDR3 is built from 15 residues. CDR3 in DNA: TGCGCCGGCAGCCAAGAAGGGACAGGGGGCACTGAAGCTTTCTTT. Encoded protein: CAGSQEGTGGTEAFF.

This CDR3 is CASSGLRRYF. CDR3 nucleotide sequence: TGTGCCAGTTCAGGTCTAAGGAGGTACTTC. The V call is TRBV28, the J call TRBJ2-7, with D unresolved. Trimming removed 9 bases from V and 12 bases from J, with 15 bases in between. CDR1 is MDHEN and CDR2 is SYDVKM in the germline V gene. This CDR3 has 10 residues.

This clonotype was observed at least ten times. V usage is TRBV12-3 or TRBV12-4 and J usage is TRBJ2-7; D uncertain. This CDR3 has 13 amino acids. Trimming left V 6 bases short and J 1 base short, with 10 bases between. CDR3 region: CASRPGGSYEQYF. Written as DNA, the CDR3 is TGTGCCAGCAGGCCTGGCGGATCCTACGAGCAGTACTTC.

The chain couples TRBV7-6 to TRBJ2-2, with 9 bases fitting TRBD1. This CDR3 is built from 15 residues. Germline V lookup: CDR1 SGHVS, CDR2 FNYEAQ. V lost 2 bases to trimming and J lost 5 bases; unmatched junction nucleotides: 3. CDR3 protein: CASSLLTGGTGELFF. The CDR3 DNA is TGTGCCAGCAGCTTATTGACAGGGGGTACCGGGGAGCTGTTTTTT.

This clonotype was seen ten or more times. CDR3 region: CSAREQGLGGYTF. The CDR3 coding sequence is TGCAGTGCTAGAGAACAGGGGCTTGGTGGCTACACCTTC. This rearrangement joins TRBV20-1 to TRBJ1-2; 7 nucleotides line up with TRBD1. The ends lost 0 bases at V and 7 bases at J; junction bases unmatched: 5. Germline V gene data show CDR1 as DFQATT and CDR2 as SNEGSKA (reference sequence). The CDR3 is made up of 13 amino acids.

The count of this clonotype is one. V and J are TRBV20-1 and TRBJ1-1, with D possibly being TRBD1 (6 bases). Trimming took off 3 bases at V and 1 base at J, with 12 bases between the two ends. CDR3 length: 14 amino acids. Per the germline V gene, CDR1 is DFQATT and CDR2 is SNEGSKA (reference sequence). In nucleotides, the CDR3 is TGCAGTGCTAGGGGGGGGGCAACGAACACTGAAGCTTTCTTT. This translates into CSARGGATNTEAFF.

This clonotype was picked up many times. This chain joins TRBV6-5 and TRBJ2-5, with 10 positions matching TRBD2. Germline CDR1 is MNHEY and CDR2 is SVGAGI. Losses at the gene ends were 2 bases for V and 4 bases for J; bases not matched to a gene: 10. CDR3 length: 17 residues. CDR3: CASSYGSGGAVGETQYF. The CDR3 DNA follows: TGTGCCAGCAGTTACGGGAGCGGGGGGGCGGTAGGAGAGACCCAGTACTTC.